The text below deals with one T cell receptor (beta chain). As yet, its antigen is unknown. This entry comes from a study of long-term antiretroviral therapy in people with HIV. Study-wide results and caveats: With ART, diversity went up but was still lower than in transplant donor controls.

Trimming pared 1 base from V and 5 bases from J, leaving 6 bases between. Germline lookup yields CDR1 SGHVS and CDR2 FNYEAQ. There are 14 residues in the CDR3. The assay used was immunoSEQ (version v3.0), run at survey level. The assay was immunoSEQ multiplex PCR, and TCRdb's table has in-frame clones only and misses some. The sample contains more than 20,000 clones, 84% of which appear only once. The receptor was isolated from a man aged 40-49 years with HIV. The sequenced sample was unsorted PBMCs, obtained 0.5 years before starting antiretroviral therapy. This chain joins TRBV7-6 and TRBJ1-6; D gene ambiguous. CDR3 amino acids: CASSLEHDNSPLHF. CDR3 DNA: TGTGCCAGCAGCTTAGAACACGATAATTCACCCCTCCACTTT.